A selection of T cell receptor beta chains follows, all from one sample in a study of T cell responses to AZD1222 COVID-19 vaccine. Sequencing used immunoSEQ multiplex PCR; TCRdb keeps in-frame clones, though not all of them. The repertoire holds 100,000 to 150,000 clones, around 87% seen once, with over 9.5% in the top ten. This sample comprised peripheral blood, obtained on day 0 of AZD1222 vaccination. The receptor source for this set is an adult in good health. Each CDR3 is given with its conserved first and last residue. D genes are given only for firm matches. Size is stated for part of the rows, as once, few or many counts, or as a class when the clone is expanded.

v_gene	d_gene	j_gene	abundance	CDR3aa
TRBV4-1	.	TRBJ2-1	.	CASSRGDSSYNEQFF
TRBV6-2/TRBV6-3	TRBD1	TRBJ2-5	few	CASSYVDRAPGETQYF
TRBV2	.	TRBJ1-1	few	CASKDWTEAFF
TRBV7-9	.	TRBJ2-2	.	CASSLVRVSNTGELFF
TRBV27	TRBD1	TRBJ1-2	.	CASSVGTGVGNGYTF
TRBV5-4	.	TRBJ1-3	.	CASSSPASTADTIYF
TRBV28	TRBD2	TRBJ2-1	.	CASILGGRAWNEQFF
TRBV5-1	TRBD2	TRBJ2-5	once	CASSLTSKETQYF
TRBV3-1/TRBV3-2	.	TRBJ2-3	.	CASSQVQLGDTQYF
TRBV5-1	TRBD1	TRBJ2-7	.	CASSIVPGQGAYEQYF
TRBV19	.	TRBJ2-5	.	CASSIGFSQETQYF
TRBV19	TRBD2	TRBJ2-1	.	CASSIGEGLNEQFF
TRBV4-1	.	TRBJ2-3	many	CASSLTPALTRSDTQYF
TRBV6-5	TRBD1	TRBJ1-2	.	CASSYSRTGLFGYTF
TRBV2	.	TRBJ1-2	.	CASSDHRASNYGYTF
TRBV4-2	.	TRBJ2-3	once	CASSQDEALSTQYF
TRBV25-1	.	TRBJ1-6	.	CASSARQGSVNSPLHF